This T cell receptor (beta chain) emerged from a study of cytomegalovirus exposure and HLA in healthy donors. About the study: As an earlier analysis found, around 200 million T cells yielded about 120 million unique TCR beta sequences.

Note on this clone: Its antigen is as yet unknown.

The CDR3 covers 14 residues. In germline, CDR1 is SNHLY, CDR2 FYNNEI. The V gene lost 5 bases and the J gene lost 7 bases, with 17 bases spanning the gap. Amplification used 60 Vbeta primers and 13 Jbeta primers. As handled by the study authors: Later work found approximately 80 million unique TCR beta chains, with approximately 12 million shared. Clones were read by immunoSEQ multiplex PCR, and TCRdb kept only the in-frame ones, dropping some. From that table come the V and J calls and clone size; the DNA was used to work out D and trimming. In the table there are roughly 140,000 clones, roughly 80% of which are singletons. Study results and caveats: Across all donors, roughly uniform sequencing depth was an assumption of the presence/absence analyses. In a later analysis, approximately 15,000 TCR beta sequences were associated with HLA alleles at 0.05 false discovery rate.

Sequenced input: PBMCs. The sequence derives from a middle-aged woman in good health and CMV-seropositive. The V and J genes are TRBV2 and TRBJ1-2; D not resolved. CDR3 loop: CASSIGSSVGGYTF. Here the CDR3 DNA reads TGTGCCAGCAGTATAGGGAGTAGTGTGGGTGGCTACACCTTC.